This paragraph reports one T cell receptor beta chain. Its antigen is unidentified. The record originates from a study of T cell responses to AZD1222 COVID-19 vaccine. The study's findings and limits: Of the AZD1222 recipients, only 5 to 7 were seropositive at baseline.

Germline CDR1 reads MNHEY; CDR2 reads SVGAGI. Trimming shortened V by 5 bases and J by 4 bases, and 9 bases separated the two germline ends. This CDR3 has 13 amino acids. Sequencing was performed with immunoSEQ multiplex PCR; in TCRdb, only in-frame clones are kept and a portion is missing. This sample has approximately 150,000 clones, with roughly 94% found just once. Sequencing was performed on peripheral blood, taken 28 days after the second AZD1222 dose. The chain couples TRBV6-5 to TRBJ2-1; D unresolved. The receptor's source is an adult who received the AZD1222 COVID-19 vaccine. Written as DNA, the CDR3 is TGTGCCAGCAGTCCCGACCGATACAATGAGCAGTTCTTC. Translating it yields CASSPDRYNEQFF.